This T cell receptor beta chain was obtained from a study of T cell responses to AZD1222 COVID-19 vaccine. Study-wide results and caveats: Nearly half of the spike-specific TCRs reportedly recognize variant regions that carry no mutations.

With respect to this clone: The antigen is unknown.

TCRdb keeps only in-frame clones here, not all; method: immunoSEQ multiplex PCR. The sample lists approximately 67,000 clones, 80% to 90% occurring once. With 2 bases clipped from V and 5 bases from J, the junction kept 7 bases outside the gene matches. Germline V gene data show CDR1 as MNHEY and CDR2 as SVGAGI. The CDR3 loop spans 15 amino acids. The sequenced sample was peripheral blood, obtained 28 days after the second AZD1222 dose. The chain carries TRBV6-5 and TRBJ2-3; 7 nucleotides align to TRBD2. The sequence came from an adult who received the AZD1222 COVID-19 vaccine. DNA for the CDR3: TGTGCCAGCAGTTACGGCGGGAGCAGTGGAGATACGCAGTATTTT. The encoded protein is CASSYGGSSGDTQYF.